This T cell receptor beta chain was retrieved from a study of identifying expanded T cells in peripheral blood. Study outcomes and limitations: Technical replicates showed around 1.3 changed clones; approximately 2 weeks roughly 16; four weeks 19. Clone count variance between roughly 2-week samples rose with total template count.

CDR1 is KGHSH and CDR2 is LQKENI in the germline V gene. J lost 5 bases, V lost 4 bases, and 6 bases had no gene match. The CDR3 spans 14 residues. No infections or other immune events were documented during collection. Here immunoSEQ multiplex PCR was the method, and the copy in TCRdb shows in-frame clones only, minus some. The profile shows approximately 86,000 clones, 80% to 90% of them singletons. For this clone: The antigen is undetermined.

The receptor comes from a person between 18 and 75 years old in good health. The V and J genes are TRBV18 and TRBJ1-1; 8 positions agree with TRBD1. The specimen was blood. CDR3 DNA sequence: TGTGCCAGCTCACAAGGACAGGGAAGGACTGAAGCTTTCTTT. This translates into CASSQGQGRTEAFF.